The 21 T cell receptor beta chains given below trace back to one sample, sequenced in a study of blood T cell repertoires in COVID-19. Measured with immunoSEQ multiplex PCR; TCRdb has only the in-frame clones, and not every one. The sample includes under 200,000 clones, more than 75% of them seen just once. The sample comprised peripheral blood. These receptors were obtained from a woman older than 75 with acute or convalescent COVID-19.

This sequence joins TRBV28 and TRBJ1-2, with D unclear. This CDR3 comprises 13 residues. Germline V gives CDR1 MDHEN, CDR2 SYDVKM. Deletions cut 6 bases from V and 4 bases from J, with 12 bases between. The CDR3 DNA is TGTGCCAGCAGAATGCCGGAGTTCTATGGCTACACCTTC. This codes for CASRMPEFYGYTF.

This chain uses TRBV19 with TRBJ1-1, with D perhaps TRBD1 (5 bases). This CDR3 has 15 residues. Germline lookup yields CDR1 LNHDA and CDR2 SQIVND (reference sequence). V was clipped by 3 bases and J by 0 bases, with 11 bases between them. CDR3 in amino acids: CASSMNRGMNTEAFF. DNA of the CDR3: TGTGCCAGTAGTATGAATAGGGGTATGAACACTGAAGCTTTCTTT.

This clone was recorded only once. V is TRBV5-1 and J is TRBJ2-7; 7 bases align to TRBD2. Losses at the gene ends were 4 bases for V and 2 bases for J; bases not matched to a gene: 9. Germline-derived CDR1 and CDR2 are SGHRS and YFSETQ. This CDR3 comprises 15 residues. CDR3 DNA sequence: TGCGCCAGCAGCCCGGGAGGAGCGATTCCCTACGAGCAGTACTTC. Its translation: CASSPGGAIPYEQYF.

This rearrangement joins TRBV7-3 to TRBJ1-1; TRBD1 matches 8 bases. Germline V gene lookup returns CDR1 SGHTA and CDR2 FQGTGA. V lost 5 bases, J lost 6 bases, and 17 bases stayed unmatched. CDR3 length: 17 amino acids. The CDR3 loop reads CASSIQSGGVGLAEAFF. The DNA of the CDR3 is TGTGCCAGCAGCATTCAGTCAGGGGGCGTAGGTTTGGCTGAAGCTTTCTTT.

The chain joins TRBV4-1 to TRBJ2-7; TRBD2 agrees at 8 bases. V lost 2 bases and J lost 2; bases outside the gene matches: 8. Germline V gene lookup returns CDR1 MGHRA and CDR2 YSYEKL. The CDR3 loop spans 16 amino acids. The CDR3 loop is CASSQTRSGGTYEQYF. The CDR3 region has the DNA TGCGCCAGCAGCCAAACGAGGAGCGGGGGCACCTACGAGCAGTACTTC.

The chain combines TRBV5-4 with TRBJ2-1; tentative D call: TRBD2 (5 bases). The CDR3 sequence is 16 residues long. Between the trimmed V and J ends, which lost 0 bases and 8 bases, there was a span of 18 bases. Germline loops: CDR1 SGHNT, CDR2 YYREEE (reference sequence). This CDR3 is CASSLGPETKVYEQFF. CDR3 in DNA: TGTGCCAGCAGCTTGGGTCCCGAGACTAAGGTGTATGAGCAGTTCTTC. The full variable domain, rest sourced from reference TRBV5-4 and TRBJ2-1, is ETGVTQSPTHLIKTRGQQVTLRCSSQSGHNTVSWYQQALGQGPQFIFQYYREEENGRGNFPPRFSGLQFPNYSSELNVNALELDDSALYLCASSLGPETKVYEQFFGPGTRLTVL.

The chain is built from TRBV3-1 (or the pseudogene TRBV3-2) and TRBJ1-1; possible D gene TRBD1, 5 bases. The CDR3 runs 14 residues. The germline CDR1 and CDR2 sequences are LGHDT and YNNKEL (reference sequence). V lost 3 bases and J lost 7, with 15 bases in between. The chain's CDR3 is CASSHGGGTGEAFF. The CDR3 DNA reads TGTGCCAGCAGCCATGGGGGGGGGACTGGTGAAGCTTTCTTT.

The chain recombines TRBV28 with TRBJ2-1; a weak D match, TRBD2 (6 bases). Per the germline V gene, CDR1 is MDHEN and CDR2 is SYDVKM. With 4 bases removed from V and 8 bases from J, the gap between germline ends came to 18 bases. This CDR3 has 15 amino acids. The DNA for the CDR3 is TGTGCCAGCAGTTCCCAGGGACTGGGGAAAGATGAGCAGTTCTTC. It translates to CASSSQGLGKDEQFF.

The chain has TRBV18 and TRBJ2-7; D unresolved. V was trimmed by 1 base and J by 5 bases, leaving 18 bases between them. CDR3 length: 16 amino acids. CDR1 is KGHSH, CDR2 LQKENI, per germline. CDR3 in amino acids: CASSPQLVRSSDEQYF. CDR3 bases: TGTGCCAGCTCACCACAATTGGTGAGATCTAGTGACGAGCAGTACTTC.

This clone has just a few counts. V and J are TRBV5-1 and TRBJ2-7; D may be TRBD2 (5 bases). The CDR3 loop spans 15 amino acids. V was shortened by 4 bases and J by 4 bases, with 18 bases between the two germline ends. CDR1 is SGHRS and CDR2 is YFSETQ in the germline V gene. The CDR3 bases are TGCGCCAGCAGCCGGGAAAACGATCCTCCTTACGAGCAGTACTTC. This gives the protein CASSRENDPPYEQYF. Drawing the rest from reference TRBV5-1 and TRBJ2-7, the complete variable domain is KAGVTQTPRYLIKTRGQQVTLSCSPISGHRSVSWYQQTPGQGLQFLFEYFSETQRNKGNFPGRFSGRQFSNSRSEMNVSTLELGDSALYLCASSRENDPPYEQYFGPGTRLTVT.

V gene TRBV7-3 combines with J gene TRBJ2-2; tentatively, D is TRBD2 (6 bases). Trimming took off 5 bases at V and 3 bases at J, with 16 bases between the two ends. CDR1 SGHTA and CDR2 FQGTGA come from the germline V gene. The CDR3 has 16 residues. The CDR3 DNA is TGTGCCAGCAGCGTGGCCGGAGGGAGTTACACCGGGGAGCTGTTTTTT. Its protein is CASSVAGGSYTGELFF.

V gene TRBV12-5 combines with J gene TRBJ1-6; TRBD1 agrees at 8 bases. In germline, CDR1 is LGHNT, CDR2 FRNRAP. With 0 bases clipped from V and 7 bases from J, the junction kept 23 bases outside the gene matches. The CDR3 is 22 residues long. Written as DNA, the CDR3 is TGTGCTAGTGGTTTGGTAGAAGCAGGGTTGACCCGACAGGGGAAGGGGAATTCACCCCTCCACTTT. Translated, it gives CASGLVEAGLTRQGKGNSPLHF.

V gene TRBV4-3 combines with J gene TRBJ1-5, with D possibly being TRBD1 (5 bases). The CDR3 runs to 14 residues. Between the trimmed V and J ends, which lost 2 bases and 6 bases, there was a span of 11 bases. The germline V gene has CDR1 LGHNA and CDR2 YSLEER. Written as DNA, the CDR3 is TGCGCCAGCAGCCAATTCCCGGGGGTTCAGCCCCAGCATTTT. Its protein is CASSQFPGVQPQHF.

This sequence joins TRBV6-5 and TRBJ1-2; maybe TRBD1 (6 bases). The CDR3 contains 14 residues. The V and J ends lost 6 bases and 1 base respectively, with 12 bases between them. Germline V lookup: CDR1 MNHEY, CDR2 SVGAGI. CDR3 in DNA: TGTGCCAGCAGCTACAGGGAGTATAACTATGGCTACACCTTC. As protein: CASSYREYNYGYTF.

This sequence joins TRBV5-1 and TRBJ1-2, with D perhaps matching TRBD1 (5 bases). V was clipped by 0 bases and J by 8 bases, with 5 bases between them. The CDR3 spans 11 residues. Looked up from germline, CDR1 is SGHRS and CDR2 is YFSETQ. This CDR3 is CASSLDRGYTF. For the CDR3, the DNA is TGCGCCAGCAGCTTGGACAGGGGCTACACCTTC.

The chain joins TRBV5-1 to TRBJ1-1; 9 bases match TRBD1. Looked up from germline, CDR1 is SGHRS and CDR2 is YFSETQ. This CDR3 contains 17 residues. With 3 bases clipped from V and 4 bases from J, the junction kept 13 bases outside the gene matches. In DNA, the CDR3 is TGCGCCAGCAGCTATAGCTCCGGGACAGGGACTGCCACTGAAGCTTTCTTT. Its translation: CASSYSSGTGTATEAFF.

The chain couples TRBV5-1 to TRBJ1-2; a possible D gene is TRBD1 (5 bases). CDR3 length equals 16 residues. Germline CDR1 and CDR2: SGHRS and YFSETQ. Trimming shortened V by 3 bases and J by 3 bases, and 18 bases separated the two germline ends. This CDR3 reads CASSSGSQGTDYGYTF. The CDR3 nucleotides read TGCGCCAGCAGCTCCGGGAGCCAAGGGACCGACTATGGCTACACCTTC.

In its sample, this clone was seen a few times. The CDR3 region has the DNA TGTGCCAGCAGTTTCGACAGACGACAGGGGAAGCAGTACTTC. Translation gives CASSFDRRQGKQYF. The chain combines TRBV6-5 with TRBJ2-7, with 8 bases lining up with TRBD1. This CDR3 has 14 amino acids. Germline V gene sequence: CDR1 MNHEY, CDR2 SVGAGI. V shed 4 bases, J shed 8 bases, and the junction held 10 bases outside the gene matches.

The rearrangement links TRBV12-3 or TRBV12-4 to TRBJ1-1; 9 bases map to TRBD1. The CDR3 spans 13 residues. V shed 6 bases, J shed 4 bases, and the junction held 3 bases outside the gene matches. CDR3 residues: CASRKGQGTEAFF. CDR3 nucleotide sequence: TGTGCCAGCAGAAAGGGACAGGGCACTGAAGCTTTCTTT.

V usage is TRBV4-2 and J usage is TRBJ2-7, with D possibly matching TRBD2 (7 bases). This CDR3 spans 14 amino acids. Per the germline V gene, CDR1 is LGHNA and CDR2 is YNFKEQ. Between the trimmed V and J ends, which lost 4 bases and 0 bases, there was a span of 10 bases. The CDR3 loop is CASSRGGGSYEQYF. CDR3 nucleotide sequence: TGTGCCAGCAGCCGGGGGGGCGGCTCCTACGAGCAGTACTTC.

CDR3 sequence: CASAIDRNTEAFF. The CDR3 DNA sequence: TGTGCCAGCGCAATCGACAGAAACACTGAAGCTTTCTTT. The V gene is TRBV6-4, the J gene TRBJ1-1; perhaps TRBD1 as D (5 bases). V lost 8 bases to trimming and J lost 2 bases, with 12 bases between them. Germline V gene data show CDR1 as MRHNA and CDR2 as SNTAGT. The length of the CDR3 is 13 residues.